Below, one TCR beta chain is given with its context. The protocol was immunoSEQ multiplex PCR, while the TCRdb copy is restricted to in-frame clones and leaves out a portion. This sample has roughly 180,000 clones, with about four fifths found just once. From germline, CDR1 is SGHAT and CDR2 FQDESV (reference sequence). The CDR3 has 16 residues. With 5 bases clipped from V and 3 bases from J, the junction kept 10 bases outside the gene matches. The study recruited people aged 18 to 89 years across approximately 24 US areas. Recovered status applied to Cohort 3 donors who had two consecutive negative PCRs. It also applied to those with clearance or with symptom resolution. The entry originates in a study of blood T cell repertoires in COVID-19.

The chain is built from TRBV11-1 and TRBJ1-5; 7 nucleotides line up with TRBD1. The sequenced sample was PBMCs or T cells enriched from blood (not recorded which). The clonotype was recovered from a man aged 50 to 59 who had recovered from COVID-19. CDR3 sequence reads: CASSLHSGQFNQPQHF. As DNA, the CDR3 is TGTGCCAGCAGCCTCCATTCGGGACAGTTCAATCAGCCCCAGCATTTT.